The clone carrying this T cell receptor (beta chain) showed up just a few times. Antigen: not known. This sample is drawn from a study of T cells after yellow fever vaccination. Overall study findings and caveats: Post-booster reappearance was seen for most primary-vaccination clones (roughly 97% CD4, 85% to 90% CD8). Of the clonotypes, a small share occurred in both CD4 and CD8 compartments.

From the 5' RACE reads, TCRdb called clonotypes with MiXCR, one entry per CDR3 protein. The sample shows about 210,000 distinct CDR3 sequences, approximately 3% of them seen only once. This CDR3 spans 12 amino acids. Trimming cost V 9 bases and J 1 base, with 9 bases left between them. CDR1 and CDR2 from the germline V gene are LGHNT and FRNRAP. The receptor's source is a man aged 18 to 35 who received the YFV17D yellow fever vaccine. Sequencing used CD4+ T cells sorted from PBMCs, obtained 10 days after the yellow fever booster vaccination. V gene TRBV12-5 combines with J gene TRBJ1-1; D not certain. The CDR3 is CASNYQNTEAFF. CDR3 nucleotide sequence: TGTGCTAGCAATTATCAGAACACTGAAGCTTTCTTT.